This T cell receptor beta chain is from a study of T cells after yellow fever vaccination. Looking at the study overall: Those fractions that held only low numbers of cells were prepared using the SMART-Seq v4 Ultra Low Input RNA kit. Study-level results: Peaking faster, on day 5 versus 15, the secondary response was nonetheless weaker.

The table lists this clonotype with a few counts. The antigen is not known. Germline V gene data show CDR1 as MNHEY and CDR2 as SVGAGI. The CDR3 has 13 amino acids. The trim removed 11 bases at V and 4 bases at J, leaving 6 bases unmatched. Researchers made TCR cDNA using 5'RACE template switching, and this step added a universal primer site and UMIs. TCRdb itself ran the 5' RACE reads through MiXCR, one entry per CDR3 protein. Of just over 250,000 distinct CDR3 sequences listed, 5.2% are singletons. The sequences come from CD4+ T cells sorted from PBMCs, collected on the day of the yellow fever booster vaccination. This clonotype was obtained from a man aged 18 to 29 who received the YFV17D yellow fever vaccine. This chain links TRBV6-5 with TRBJ2-2; 8 nucleotides match TRBD1. The CDR3 region has the DNA TGTGCCTTCCGGGACAGGCTCACCGGGGAGCTGTTTTTT. It is translated as CAFRDRLTGELFF.